These 16 T cell receptor beta chains share one sample of origin, sequenced in a study of T-cell reconstitution after alpha-beta-depleted transplantation in children. As it was prepared, the TCRbeta library received unique molecular identifiers. TCRdb re-derived calls from the PCR reads in MiXCR, one entry per CDR3 protein. The sample lists approximately 400,000 distinct CDR3 sequences, 16% occurring once. The material sequenced was PBMCs, mostly from graft donor cells, taken 360 days after TCRalphabeta/CD19-depleted stem cell transplant. The receptors shown here come from a boy in the first two years of life who had a stem cell transplant for Wiskott-Aldrich syndrome, so the T cells may come from the graft donor.

The gene calls are TRBV6-1 and TRBJ2-5, with 9 bases matching TRBD2. Losses at the gene ends were 7 bases for V and 7 bases for J; bases not matched to a gene: 16. CDR1 is MNHNS, CDR2 SASEGT, per germline. The CDR3 sequence is 16 residues long. The CDR3 DNA sequence: TGTGCCAGCAAGCCCCTTGGGCGGGGGGGCCTTGTGACCCAGTACTTC. It yields the protein CASKPLGRGGLVTQYF.

The chain recombines TRBV6-2 or TRBV6-3 with TRBJ2-3; a possible D gene is TRBD2 (5 bases). CDR3 size: 16 residues. Germline loops: CDR1 MNHEY, CDR2 SVGEGT. V gave up 7 bases and J gave up 5 bases, with 22 bases separating them. The CDR3 DNA reads TGTGCCAGCACCGGACGGAGGACTTCTCTGGGAGATACGCAGTATTTT. It translates to CASTGRRTSLGDTQYF.

This clonotype turned up a few times. This chain connects TRBV25-1 to TRBJ2-4; TRBD1 aligns across 8 bases. The trim removed 4 bases at V and 4 bases at J, leaving 6 bases unmatched. This CDR3 has 15 residues. Germline assignment: CDR1 MGHDK and CDR2 SYGVNS. For the CDR3, the DNA is TGTGCCAGCAGTGGGAATGGACAGGGTAAAAACATTCAGTACTTC. This gives the protein CASSGNGQGKNIQYF. Full variable domain (outside the CDR3, taken from reference TRBV25-1 and TRBJ2-4): EADIYQTPRYLVIGTGKKITLECSQTMGHDKMYWYQQDPGMELHLIHYSYGVNSTEKGDLSSESTVSRIRTEHFPLTLESARPSHTSQYLCASSGNGQGKNIQYFGAGTRLSVL.

This clonotype occurred a few times. The chain joins TRBV5-1 to TRBJ2-3; D might be TRBD1 (6 bases). Germline V gene data show CDR1 as SGHRS and CDR2 as YFSETQ. The V end was cut by 1 base, the J end by 1 base, with 13 bases between. The CDR3 has 16 amino acids. The CDR3 DNA reads as TGCGCCAGCAGCTTGTTGGGGACAATCCGCACAGATACGCAGTATTTT. Its translation is CASSLLGTIRTDTQYF.

V usage is TRBV15 and J usage is TRBJ2-1; D is unclear. CDR1 and CDR2 (germline): LNHNV, YYDKDF (reference sequence). The CDR3 covers 15 residues. Trimming took 6 bases from V and 4 from J, leaving 16 bases between them. CDR3 sequence: CATSFLARLYNEQFF. CDR3 sequence (DNA): TGTGCCACCAGTTTCCTCGCCAGACTGTACAATGAGCAGTTCTTC.

The V gene is TRBV30, the J gene TRBJ2-4; 7 positions agree with TRBD1. V lost 0 bases and J lost 1; bases outside the gene matches: 3. This CDR3 has 15 residues. Germline V lookup: CDR1 GTSNPN, CDR2 SVGIG (reference sequence). The DNA for the CDR3 is TGTGCCTGGAGTGTACAGGGGACGGCCAAAAACATTCAGTACTTC. It translates to CAWSVQGTAKNIQYF. Full variable domain (rest looked up from reference TRBV30 and TRBJ2-4): SQTIHQWPATLVQPVGSPLSLECTVEGTSNPNLYWYRQAAGRGLQLLFYSVGIGQISSEVPQNLSASRPQDRQFILSSKKLLLSDSGFYLCAWSVQGTAKNIQYFGAGTRLSVL.

The chain links TRBV27 to TRBJ2-2, with a weak D call TRBD2 (6 bases). V lost 6 bases and J 0 bases, leaving 17 bases between the germline ends. The CDR3 contains 17 residues. Germline V gene data show CDR1 as MNHEY and CDR2 as SMNVEV (reference sequence). CDR3: CASRHTPGLANTGELFF. DNA of the CDR3: TGTGCCAGCAGACACACACCGGGACTGGCGAACACCGGGGAGCTGTTTTTT.

This clonotype was counted only a few times. The V and J genes are TRBV14 and TRBJ1-4; perhaps TRBD1 as D (5 bases). This CDR3 region has 15 residues. V gave up 2 bases and J gave up 7 bases, with 14 bases separating them. CDR1 and CDR2 (germline): SGHDN, FVKESK. CDR3 bases: TGTGCCAGCAGCCAACATTCAGGGAAAGGTGAAAAACTGTTTTTT. Protein product: CASSQHSGKGEKLFF.

The J gene is TRBJ2-7, the V gene TRBV4-3; the match to TRBD2 covers 7 bases. The trim removed 0 bases at V and 2 bases at J, leaving 7 bases unmatched. The germline CDR1 and CDR2 sequences are LGHNA and YSLEER. This CDR3 is 16 amino acids long. CDR3 sequence (DNA): TGCGCCAGCAGCCAAGATTTGCGGGGGAACCCCTACGAGCAGTACTTC. Its protein is CASSQDLRGNPYEQYF.

There are a few counts of this clonotype. J is TRBJ2-1 and V is TRBV28; tentatively, D is TRBD2 (5 bases). The CDR3 runs 11 residues. Looked up from germline, CDR1 is MDHEN and CDR2 is SYDVKM. The V end lost 6 bases, the J end lost 11 bases, and 11 bases lay between the germline ends. The chain's CDR3 is CASSDGIQQFF. The CDR3 nucleotides are TGTGCCAGCAGCGACGGGATACAGCAGTTCTTC. Full variable domain (missing parts from reference TRBV28 and TRBJ2-1): DVKVTQSSRYLVKRTGEKVFLECVQDMDHENMFWYRQDPGLGLRLIYFSYDVKMKEKGDIPEGYSVSREKKERFSLILESASTNQTSMYLCASSDGIQQFFGPGTRLTVL.

This sequence joins TRBV10-2 and TRBJ2-3; possibly TRBD2 for D (7 bases). V lost 6 bases to trimming and J lost 2 bases, with 18 bases between them. CDR3 size: 16 residues. CDR1 and CDR2 from the germline V gene are WSHSY and SAAADI. The CDR3 reads CASRRDEGGNTDTQYF. CDR3 sequence (DNA): TGCGCCAGCAGACGGGACGAGGGGGGGAACACAGATACGCAGTATTTT.

The table lists this clonotype with a few counts. CDR3 region: CASSLRTGNTDTQYF. In nucleotides, the CDR3 is TGTGCCAGCAGCCTCCGGACAGGCAACACAGATACGCAGTATTTT. The V call is TRBV4-2, the J call TRBJ2-3; 7 positions agree with TRBD1. This CDR3 contains 15 residues. Trimming took 4 bases from V and 2 from J; bases not matched to a gene: 6. Looked up from germline, CDR1 is LGHNA and CDR2 is YNFKEQ.

The genes are TRBV5-1 and TRBJ2-3; 7 nucleotides align to TRBD1. The V and J ends lost 4 bases and 8 bases, in that order; junction bases with no gene match: 7. The germline V gene encodes CDR1 SGHRS and CDR2 YFSETQ. The CDR3 runs to 13 residues. The chain's CDR3 is CASSAWDSFTQYF. The CDR3 DNA reads as TGCGCCAGCAGCGCCTGGGACAGCTTTACGCAGTATTTT.

This clonotype was seen only a few times. The chain is built from TRBV5-1 and TRBJ2-1; TRBD2 matches 10 bases. With 4 bases clipped from V and 5 bases from J, the junction kept 6 bases outside the gene matches. This CDR3 has 15 amino acids. CDR1 is SGHRS, CDR2 YFSETQ, per germline. CDR3 in amino acids: CASSIYGLADNEQFF. The CDR3 nucleotides read TGCGCCAGCAGCATTTACGGACTAGCGGACAATGAGCAGTTCTTC.

The chain recombines TRBV20-1 with TRBJ2-7, with TRBD1 as a possible D gene (6 bases). CDR3 length: 13 amino acids. Germline V gene data show CDR1 as DFQATT and CDR2 as SNEGSKA (reference sequence). The V end lost 0 bases, the J end lost 3 bases, and 9 bases lay between the germline ends. The CDR3 sequence is CSARDRDIYEQYF. The CDR3 coding sequence is TGCAGTGCTAGAGATAGGGACATCTACGAGCAGTACTTC.

V usage is TRBV18 and J usage is TRBJ2-5; D gene ambiguous. The CDR3 sequence is 14 residues long. The germline gives CDR1 KGHSH, CDR2 LQKENI. V was cut by 0 bases and J by 3 bases, with 8 bases left in between. CDR3 DNA sequence: TGTGCCAGCTCACCACCTAATCTGAAAGAGACCCAGTACTTC. This encodes CASSPPNLKETQYF.